These T cell receptor beta chains were read from a single sample in a study of blood T cell repertoires in COVID-19. This table comes from immunoSEQ multiplex PCR, and its TCRdb copy is limited to in-frame clones, with some not included. The sample contains about 230,000 clones, under 90% of which appear only once. Sequencing was done on a sample of PBMCs or T cells enriched from blood (not recorded which). Every receptor here comes from a man in his late teens or twenties who had recovered from COVID-19. Both conserved end residues are part of each CDR3. D genes are given only for firm matches. The size entry is marked missing in some rows and otherwise reads once, few, many or a size class.

j_call clone_size d_call v_call cdr3_aa cdr3_nt
TRBJ1-2 . . TRBV12-3/TRBV12-4 CASSLQGAGGYTF TGTGCCAGCAGTTTGCAAGGGGCAGGGGGCTACACCTTC
TRBJ1-6 few . TRBV2 CASSVEVSSYNSPLHF TGTGCCAGCAGTGTGGAGGTGAGCTCCTATAATTCACCCCTCCACTTT
TRBJ2-7 . TRBD1 TRBV5-4 CASSPTTGTGTYEQYF TGTGCCAGCAGCCCGACGACCGGGACAGGGACCTACGAGCAGTACTTC
TRBJ2-1 once TRBD1 TRBV7-9 CASLVMGPTGGSNEQFF TGTGCCAGCTTAGTCATGGGGCCAACAGGGGGCAGCAATGAGCAGTTCTTC
TRBJ2-7 . TRBD2 TRBV6-1 CASGESLASSYEQYF TGTGCCAGCGGTGAGTCACTAGCGAGCTCCTACGAGCAGTACTTC
TRBJ1-4 . . TRBV2 CASRQRRGANEKLFF TGTGCCAGCAGACAACGGAGGGGAGCTAATGAAAAACTGTTTTTT
TRBJ2-5 once . TRBV12-3/TRBV12-4 CASSSPGGETQYF TGTGCCAGCAGTTCCCCTGGGGGGGAGACCCAGTACTTC
TRBJ2-3 . . TRBV4-1 CASSQMTAGTDTQYF TGCGCCAGCAGCCAAATGACGGCGGGCACAGATACGCAGTATTTT
TRBJ1-2 once . TRBV6-5 CASSSLSQLGYTF TGTGCCAGCAGTTCTTTATCTCAACTAGGCTACACCTTC
TRBJ2-7 . TRBD2 TRBV10-3 CAISEDSTGFWGGGSYEQYF TGTGCCATCAGCGAGGATTCGACGGGTTTTTGGGGGGGTGGCTCCTACGAGCAGTACTTC
TRBJ1-2 . . TRBV9 CASRGHGGYTF TGTGCCAGCAGGGGACATGGTGGCTACACCTTC
TRBJ1-2 once TRBD1 TRBV6-5 CASSRPGQANYGYTF TGTGCCAGCAGTAGACCGGGACAGGCTAACTATGGCTACACCTTC
TRBJ1-4 . TRBD1 TRBV5-1 CASSLAAGQGEKLFF TGCGCCAGCAGCTTGGCCGCGGGACAGGGGGAAAAACTGTTTTTT
TRBJ2-2 . . TRBV4-1 CASSHVRGTTNTGELFF TGCGCCAGCAGTCACGTTAGAGGGACAACGAACACCGGGGAGCTGTTTTTT
TRBJ2-7 . . TRBV10-3 CAISELSGDQYF TGTGCCATCAGTGAGTTGTCGGGAGATCAGTACTTC
TRBJ1-1 . . TRBV28 CASSRGGEPEAFF TGTGCCAGCAGCCGGGGGGGGGAACCTGAAGCTTTCTTT
TRBJ2-7 . . TRBV9 CASSVASGSYEQYF TGTGCCAGCAGCGTAGCTTCGGGGTCCTACGAGCAGTACTTC
TRBJ2-1 . . TRBV21-1 CASSKEGLAGEYEQFF TGTGCCAGCAGCAAAGAAGGGCTAGCGGGAGAGTATGAGCAGTTCTTC
TRBJ2-1 . TRBD2 TRBV12-3/TRBV12-4 CASSHTSGEQFF TGTGCCAGCAGCCATACTAGCGGCGAGCAGTTCTTC
TRBJ2-5 . . TRBV19 CATKTSSETQYF TGTGCCACTAAAACTAGTTCCGAGACCCAGTACTTC
TRBJ2-5 . TRBD2 TRBV7-2 CASSLGVAGRETQYF TGTGCCAGCAGCTTAGGTGTAGCGGGGAGAGAGACCCAGTACTTC
TRBJ1-2 . . TRBV5-1 CASSLESGADYGYTF TGCGCCAGCAGCTTGGAATCTGGGGCTGACTATGGCTACACCTTC
TRBJ2-5 . TRBD1 TRBV5-1 CASSGRTGVQETQYF TGCGCCAGCAGCGGTAGGACAGGGGTCCAAGAGACCCAGTACTTC
TRBJ1-4 many . TRBV5-3 CARSKYRATNEKLFF TGTGCCAGAAGCAAATACAGGGCAACTAATGAAAAACTGTTTTTT
TRBJ1-1 few . TRBV28 CASSLGGHYEAFF TGTGCCAGCAGTTTGGGCGGACACTATGAAGCTTTCTTT
TRBJ2-7 . . TRBV18 CASSPPPGAGQYF TGTGCCAGCTCACCACCCCCAGGGGCAGGGCAGTACTTC
TRBJ1-6 . TRBD1 TRBV5-1 CASSPGQVDNSPLHF TGCGCCAGCAGCCCGGGACAGGTAGATAATTCACCCCTCCACTTT
TRBJ1-6 . TRBD1 TRBV6-6 CASSPTGGPYNSPLHF TGTGCCAGCAGTCCTACAGGGGGACCCTATAATTCACCCCTCCACTTT
TRBJ1-5 . . TRBV12-3/TRBV12-4 CASSFVNQPQHF TGTGCCAGCAGCTTTGTTAATCAGCCCCAGCATTTT
TRBJ2-7 . TRBD1 TRBV10-2 CASSASRQGFSYEQYF TGCGCCAGCAGCGCCTCTCGACAGGGATTTTCCTACGAGCAGTACTTC
TRBJ2-7 few . TRBV6-5 CASSFSRGSYEQYF TGTGCCAGCAGTTTTTCCAGGGGATCCTACGAGCAGTACTTC
TRBJ1-2 . . TRBV2 CASKERAGGYTF TGTGCCAGCAAGGAAAGGGCGGGGGGCTACACCTTC
TRBJ1-6 once TRBD1 TRBV18 CASSPGQGAAPLHF TGTGCCAGCTCACCCGGACAGGGCGCCGCACCCCTCCACTTT
TRBJ1-2 . . TRBV7-9 CASSPANPGQTNYGYTF TGTGCCAGCAGCCCCGCCAACCCGGGACAAACTAACTATGGCTACACCTTC
TRBJ2-7 . TRBD1 TRBV18 CASSAGTAKYEQYF TGTGCCAGCTCAGCCGGGACAGCCAAGTACGAGCAGTACTTC
TRBJ1-1 . . TRBV9 CASSVAGYLGTEAFF TGTGCCAGCAGCGTAGCAGGGTATTTGGGCACTGAAGCTTTCTTT
TRBJ2-7 . . TRBV7-9 CASSSSRGYEQYF TGTGCCAGCAGCTCCAGTAGGGGATACGAGCAGTACTTC
TRBJ1-5 . . TRBV4-1 CASSPRLYQPQHF TGCGCCAGCAGCCCCAGACTGTATCAGCCCCAGCATTTT
TRBJ1-1 . TRBD1 TRBV29-1 CSVEDPRGLTEAFF TGCAGCGTTGAAGACCCCAGGGGGTTAACTGAAGCTTTCTTT
TRBJ2-1 few . TRBV30 CAWSDTRTDYNEQFF TGTGCCTGGAGTGATACTAGAACAGACTACAATGAGCAGTTCTTC
TRBJ2-7 . TRBD1 TRBV6-5 CASEQGQGGNEQYF TGTGCCAGCGAACAGGGACAGGGTGGTAACGAGCAGTACTTC
TRBJ2-1 . TRBD2 TRBV28 CASMVLAGEGTYNEQFF TGTGCCAGCATGGTGCTAGCGGGAGAAGGAACCTACAATGAGCAGTTCTTC
TRBJ2-7 . TRBD1 TRBV19 CASSRTGSSYEQYF TGTGCCAGTAGTAGGACAGGGAGCTCCTACGAGCAGTACTTC
TRBJ1-6 . . TRBV7-2 CASSFQGYNSPLHF TGTGCCAGCAGCTTCCAGGGCTATAATTCACCCCTCCACTTT
TRBJ1-2 . TRBD1 TRBV18 CASSPGDRGGYGYTF TGTGCCAGCTCACCGGGAGACAGGGGCGGCTATGGCTACACCTTC
TRBJ2-1 . TRBD2 TRBV6-2/TRBV6-3 CASSATSGRANEQFF TGTGCCAGCAGTGCGACTAGCGGGAGGGCTAATGAGCAGTTCTTC
TRBJ2-1 few TRBD1 TRBV3-1/TRBV3-2 CASSLGQGESSPSYNEQFF TGTGCCAGCAGCCTGGGACAGGGTGAGTCGTCCCCGTCCTACAATGAGCAGTTCTTC
TRBJ1-5 . TRBD1 TRBV27 CASSLTGEQPQHF TGTGCCAGCAGTTTGACAGGGGAGCAGCCCCAGCATTTT
TRBJ1-5 . . TRBV28 CASSPYRQGPNQPQHF TGTGCCAGCAGCCCCTATCGGCAGGGGCCGAATCAGCCCCAGCATTTT
TRBJ1-1 . TRBD1 TRBV11-1 CASSTGDRGDTEAFF TGTGCCAGCAGCACAGGGGACAGAGGGGACACTGAAGCTTTCTTT
TRBJ2-3 . TRBD2 TRBV7-9 CATSGGSTDTQYF TGTGCCACCTCGGGAGGGAGCACAGATACGCAGTATTTT
TRBJ2-7 . TRBD2 TRBV11-3 CASTTSWSYEQYF TGTGCCAGCACGACTAGCTGGAGCTACGAGCAGTACTTC
TRBJ2-2 . TRBD1 TRBV27 CASSHRGWFGELFF TGTGCCAGCAGCCACAGGGGGTGGTTCGGGGAGCTGTTTTTT
TRBJ2-1 . TRBD2 TRBV6-1 CASSENGGRDEQFF TGTGCCAGCAGTGAAAACGGCGGGAGGGATGAGCAGTTCTTC
TRBJ2-1 . . TRBV19 CASSDSVVDDEQFF TGTGCCAGTAGTGATAGCGTCGTGGACGATGAGCAGTTCTTC
TRBJ1-4 once TRBD1 TRBV3-1/TRBV3-2 CASSQLTGGNEKLFF TGTGCCAGCAGCCAACTAACAGGGGGGAATGAAAAACTGTTTTTT
TRBJ1-6 . TRBD1 TRBV30 CAWRRDSNSPLHF TGTGCCTGGAGACGGGACAGTAATTCACCCCTCCACTTT
TRBJ2-7 . . TRBV11-2 CASSLVDVGASYEQYF TGTGCCAGCAGCTTAGTAGACGTGGGGGCCTCCTACGAGCAGTACTTC
TRBJ1-2 . . TRBV5-6 CASSSGVWDGYTF TGTGCCAGCAGCTCAGGTGTGTGGGATGGCTACACCTTC
TRBJ2-3 . . TRBV7-2 CASSFSGLVDTQYF TGTGCCAGCAGCTTTTCGGGGTTGGTCGATACGCAGTATTTT